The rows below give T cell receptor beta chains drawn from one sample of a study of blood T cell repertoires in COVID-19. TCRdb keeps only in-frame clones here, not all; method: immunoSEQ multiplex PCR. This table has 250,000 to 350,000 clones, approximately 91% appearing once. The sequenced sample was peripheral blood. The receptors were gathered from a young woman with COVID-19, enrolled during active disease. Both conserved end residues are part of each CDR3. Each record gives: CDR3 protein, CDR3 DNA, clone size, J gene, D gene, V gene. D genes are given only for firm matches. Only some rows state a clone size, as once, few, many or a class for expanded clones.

cdr3_aa: CASSLRRQTHLQETQYF
cdr3_nt: TGTGCCAGCAGCTTACGTCGACAGACTCATTTACAAGAGACCCAGTACTTC
clone_size: .
j_call: TRBJ2-5
d_call: .
v_call: TRBV7-9

cdr3_aa: CASSVISGRPYNEQFF
cdr3_nt: TGTGCCAGCAGCGTAATAAGCGGGAGGCCCTACAATGAGCAGTTCTTC
clone_size: .
j_call: TRBJ2-1
d_call: TRBD2
v_call: TRBV9

cdr3_aa: CASSRDQGPQHF
cdr3_nt: TGTGCCAGTAGTAGGGATCAGGGGCCCCAGCATTTT
clone_size: .
j_call: TRBJ1-5
d_call: .
v_call: TRBV19

cdr3_aa: CATSDLSRDTEAFF
cdr3_nt: TGTGCCACCAGTGATTTATCCAGGGACACTGAAGCTTTCTTT
clone_size: .
j_call: TRBJ1-1
d_call: .
v_call: TRBV24-1

cdr3_aa: CASSYPRMWQLSTDTQYF
cdr3_nt: TGTGCCAGCAGTTACCCAAGAATGTGGCAGTTGAGCACAGATACGCAGTATTTT
clone_size: .
j_call: TRBJ2-3
d_call: .
v_call: TRBV6-2/TRBV6-3

cdr3_aa: CASSQDLPGGLGNTIYF
cdr3_nt: TGTGCCAGCAGCCAAGATCTTCCAGGGGGATTAGGAAACACCATATATTTT
clone_size: .
j_call: TRBJ1-3
d_call: TRBD1
v_call: TRBV14

cdr3_aa: CAWSVGLAESYEQYF
cdr3_nt: TGTGCCTGGAGTGTAGGTCTAGCGGAATCCTACGAGCAGTACTTC
clone_size: .
j_call: TRBJ2-7
d_call: TRBD2
v_call: TRBV30

cdr3_aa: CASRKGDTTNEKLFF
cdr3_nt: TGTGCCAGCCGAAAAGGGGACACAACTAATGAAAAACTGTTTTTT
clone_size: .
j_call: TRBJ1-4
d_call: .
v_call: TRBV9

cdr3_aa: CASGRTVADTQYF
cdr3_nt: TGCGCCAGCGGGAGAACTGTAGCAGATACGCAGTATTTT
clone_size: .
j_call: TRBJ2-3
d_call: .
v_call: TRBV4-1

cdr3_aa: CAWSRHFDGNQPQHF
cdr3_nt: TGTGCCTGGAGTCGCCATTTCGACGGGAATCAGCCCCAGCATTTT
clone_size: .
j_call: TRBJ1-5
d_call: .
v_call: TRBV30

cdr3_aa: CASRTIRGGNTEAFF
cdr3_nt: TGTGCCAGCAGAACGATACGAGGGGGGAACACTGAAGCTTTCTTT
clone_size: .
j_call: TRBJ1-1
d_call: .
v_call: TRBV28

cdr3_aa: CAWSLLANTEAFF
cdr3_nt: TGTGCCTGGAGTCTTTTGGCGAACACTGAAGCTTTCTTT
clone_size: .
j_call: TRBJ1-1
d_call: .
v_call: TRBV30

cdr3_aa: CASSLRLASSYNEQFF
cdr3_nt: TGTGCCAGCAGCTTAAGACTAGCGAGCTCCTACAATGAGCAGTTCTTC
clone_size: few
j_call: TRBJ2-1
d_call: TRBD2
v_call: TRBV7-3

cdr3_aa: CASSQDVGASETQYF
cdr3_nt: TGTGCCAGCAGCCAAGATGTGGGGGCGTCAGAGACCCAGTACTTC
clone_size: .
j_call: TRBJ2-5
d_call: .
v_call: TRBV3-1/TRBV3-2

cdr3_aa: CAWRWLGRNGYTF
cdr3_nt: TGTGCCTGGAGGTGGCTAGGAAGGAATGGCTACACCTTC
clone_size: .
j_call: TRBJ1-2
d_call: .
v_call: TRBV30

cdr3_aa: CASSPPLGTLYGYTF
cdr3_nt: TGTGCCAGCAGTCCACCCCTCGGGACTCTGTATGGCTACACCTTC
clone_size: .
j_call: TRBJ1-2
d_call: .
v_call: TRBV28

cdr3_aa: CASSEGTGETEAFF
cdr3_nt: TGCGCCAGCAGCGAAGGGACAGGGGAAACTGAAGCTTTCTTT
clone_size: .
j_call: TRBJ1-1
d_call: TRBD1
v_call: TRBV5-1

cdr3_aa: CASSPGLAATDTQYF
cdr3_nt: TGTGCCAGTTCCCCCGGACTAGCGGCCACAGATACGCAGTATTTT
clone_size: .
j_call: TRBJ2-3
d_call: TRBD2
v_call: TRBV6-4

cdr3_aa: CASSIGSRVGYNEQFF
cdr3_nt: TGTGCCAGTAGTATAGGTAGCAGGGTAGGCTACAATGAGCAGTTCTTC
clone_size: .
j_call: TRBJ2-1
d_call: .
v_call: TRBV19

cdr3_aa: CASSEWVGRGELFF
cdr3_nt: TGTGCCAGCAGTGAATGGGTGGGCCGGGGGGAGCTGTTTTTT
clone_size: .
j_call: TRBJ2-2
d_call: .
v_call: TRBV6-1

cdr3_aa: CASRPQTLYGYTF
cdr3_nt: TGTGCCAGCAGGCCACAGACCCTCTATGGCTACACCTTC
clone_size: once
j_call: TRBJ1-2
d_call: .
v_call: TRBV28

cdr3_aa: CASSVDDAADRVYGYTF
cdr3_nt: TGTGCCAGCAGCGTGGACGATGCAGCGGACAGGGTCTATGGCTACACCTTC
clone_size: .
j_call: TRBJ1-2
d_call: TRBD1
v_call: TRBV9

cdr3_aa: CASSLSLNNEQYF
cdr3_nt: TGTGCCAGCAGCTTATCTTTGAACAACGAGCAGTACTTC
clone_size: .
j_call: TRBJ2-7
d_call: .
v_call: TRBV7-8

cdr3_aa: CSPSPGQGLDTQYF
cdr3_nt: TGCAGCCCCTCGCCGGGACAGGGATTAGATACGCAGTATTTT
clone_size: once
j_call: TRBJ2-3
d_call: TRBD1
v_call: TRBV29-1

cdr3_aa: CASTQLTEAFF
cdr3_nt: TGTGCCAGCACCCAACTCACTGAAGCTTTCTTT
clone_size: .
j_call: TRBJ1-1
d_call: .
v_call: TRBV11-2

cdr3_aa: CASSLVAGGGQPQHF
cdr3_nt: TGTGCCAGCAGCTTAGTGGCAGGGGGTGGTCAGCCCCAGCATTTT
clone_size: .
j_call: TRBJ1-5
d_call: TRBD1
v_call: TRBV7-2

cdr3_aa: CASSSGTGRHGYTF
cdr3_nt: TGTGCCAGCAGTTCCGGGACAGGTCGGCATGGCTACACCTTC
clone_size: .
j_call: TRBJ1-2
d_call: TRBD1
v_call: TRBV6-5

cdr3_aa: CASSSRFASGSAEQYF
cdr3_nt: TGTGCCAGCAGTTCTCGTTTTGCTAGCGGGAGCGCCGAGCAGTACTTC
clone_size: .
j_call: TRBJ2-7
d_call: TRBD2
v_call: TRBV6-5

cdr3_aa: CAISARTGGSGQPQHF
cdr3_nt: TGTGCCATCAGTGCTCGGACAGGGGGTTCGGGTCAGCCCCAGCATTTT
clone_size: .
j_call: TRBJ1-5
d_call: TRBD1
v_call: TRBV10-3

cdr3_aa: CASSSGDPGAIYF
cdr3_nt: TGCGCCAGCAGCTCCGGGGATCCGGGCGCCATATATTTT
clone_size: .
j_call: TRBJ1-3
d_call: .
v_call: TRBV5-1

cdr3_aa: CASSVGTSGSGSDTQYF
cdr3_nt: TGTGCCAGCAGCGTAGGGACTAGCGGGAGTGGGTCAGATACGCAGTATTTT
clone_size: .
j_call: TRBJ2-3
d_call: TRBD2
v_call: TRBV9

cdr3_aa: CASSVQKAGLTDTQYF
cdr3_nt: TGTGCCAGCAGCGTCCAAAAAGCGGGACTCACAGATACGCAGTATTTT
clone_size: .
j_call: TRBJ2-3
d_call: TRBD2
v_call: TRBV7-9

cdr3_aa: CASSFDRRPNYGYTF
cdr3_nt: TGTGCCAGCAGCTTCGACAGACGCCCCAACTATGGCTACACCTTC
clone_size: .
j_call: TRBJ1-2
d_call: .
v_call: TRBV7-9

cdr3_aa: CASSYFSGASSYEQYF
cdr3_nt: TGCGCCAGCAGCTATTTTAGCGGGGCGAGCTCCTACGAGCAGTACTTC
clone_size: .
j_call: TRBJ2-7
d_call: TRBD2
v_call: TRBV5-1

cdr3_aa: CASSQGGTPGETQYF
cdr3_nt: TGTGCCAGCAGCCAAGGGGGGACTCCAGGGGAGACCCAGTACTTC
clone_size: .
j_call: TRBJ2-5
d_call: .
v_call: TRBV3-1/TRBV3-2

cdr3_aa: CASRTGEYNSPLHF
cdr3_nt: TGTGCCAGCAGGACAGGCGAGTATAATTCACCCCTCCACTTT
clone_size: few
j_call: TRBJ1-6
d_call: .
v_call: TRBV28